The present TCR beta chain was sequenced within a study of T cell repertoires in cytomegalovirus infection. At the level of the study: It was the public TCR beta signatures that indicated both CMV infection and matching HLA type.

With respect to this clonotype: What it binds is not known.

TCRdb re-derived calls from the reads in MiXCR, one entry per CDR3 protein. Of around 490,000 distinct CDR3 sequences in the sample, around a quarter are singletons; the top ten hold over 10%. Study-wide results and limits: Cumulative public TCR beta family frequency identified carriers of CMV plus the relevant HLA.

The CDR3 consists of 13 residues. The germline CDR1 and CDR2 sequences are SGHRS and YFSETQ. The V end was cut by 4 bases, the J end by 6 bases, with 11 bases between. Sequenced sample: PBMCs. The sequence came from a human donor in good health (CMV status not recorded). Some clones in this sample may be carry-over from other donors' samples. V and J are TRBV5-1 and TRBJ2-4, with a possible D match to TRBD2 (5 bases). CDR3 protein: CASSPDYGNIQYF. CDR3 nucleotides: TGCGCCAGCAGCCCAGACTATGGAAACATTCAGTACTTC.